This TCR beta chain was documented in a study of OX40 agonist ivuxolimab in advanced cancers. Study-wide background: Patients with prior anti-PD-1, anti-PD-L1 or anti-CTLA-4 therapy were eligible; approximately 40% had some. Three patients had partial responses: one hepatocellular carcinoma, two cutaneous melanoma.

Exclusion applied to patients with autoimmune disease history or systemic immunosuppression. This clone was counted a single time. What it binds is unknown. CDR3 length: 16 amino acids. Germline assignment: CDR1 SGDLS and CDR2 YYNGEE. V was shortened by 0 bases and J by 2 bases, with 13 bases between the two germline ends. Whole-study findings and limits: In the 0.1 to 3.0 mg/kg range, CD4+ and CD8+ blood T cells had expanded clonally by week 6.

The repertoire was sequenced with immunoSEQ multiplex PCR; TCRdb's copy has only in-frame clones and lacks some. This table has fewer than 50,000 clones, more than 80% appearing once. The input for sequencing was CD4+ or CD8+ T cells sorted from blood, taken in a trial of the OX40 agonist ivuxolimab. The source is an adult with an advanced solid tumor such as melanoma, head and neck, liver or kidney cancer. This chain links TRBV9 with TRBJ2-3; TRBD1 might be the D (6 bases). The CDR3 sequence is CASSVAAGANTDTQYF. As DNA, the CDR3 is TGTGCCAGCAGCGTAGCCGCAGGGGCTAACACAGATACGCAGTATTTT. Combining the CDR3 with reference TRBV9 and TRBJ2-3 gives the whole variable domain DSGVTQTPKHLITATGQRVTLRCSPRSGDLSVYWYQQSLDQGLQFLIQYYNGEERAKGNILERFSAQQFPDLHSELNLSSLELGDSALYFCASSVAAGANTDTQYFGPGTRLTVL.